This entry features one T cell receptor beta chain sequence. A few counts support this clone. This receptor's antigen is unknown. The sample holds no much larger clone one base away, and base qualities are not on file. Collaborating institutions collected whole blood in K2EDTA tubes following their own protocols. Collaborator samples were shipped for TCRbeta analysis as frozen whole blood, isolated PBMCs, or DNA extracted from either sample type. TCRbeta CDR3 regions were amplified from genomic DNA by means of the immunoSEQ Assay, a bias-controlled multiplex PCR. The study's processing was this. Nucleated cell counts per sample were estimated from amplification of reference gene primers within the assay. To quantify the absolute abundance of each unique TCRbeta CDR3 rearrangement, sequence reads were collapsed and filtered. For each sample, productive Simpson clonality was calculated as the square root of Simpson's diversity index across productive rearrangements. In its TCRdb copy, this immuneACCESS table keeps in-frame sequences only and misses some clones. Where compared with another copy, unresolved V genes explain less than half of these, and the others have no known cause. D and trimming come from the DNA, and the V and J calls and clone size come from that table. The sample table holds just over 150,000 clones, of which 80% to 90% were seen once. The ten largest clonotypes hold more than 2% of the sample.

These data are taken from a study of blood T cell repertoires in COVID-19 (dated by TCRdb to about 2020). At the level of the whole study: Collaborator samples came from the United States, Italy and Spain and covered acute and convalescent phases of COVID-19. The samples were drawn from two sources: the first 160 participants of the ongoing ImmuneRACE study, and 1,000 to 1,500 subjects contributed by 6 global collaborators. Nearly every sample came with metadata listing a de-identified subject ID, COVID-19 status, age in years and sex. Subjects who had been exposed to COVID-19, were actively infected with it, or had recovered from it provided the deeply sampled blood TCRbeta repertoires that made up the dataset. The prospective study material was composed of cDNA or gDNA derived from T cells, B-cell-depleted T cells, or PBMCs. A freely available public database, intended as a resource for researchers studying the immune response to SARS-CoV-2, is where the repertoires were released. HLA class I and class II types, where available, came from metadata supplied by the sample provider rather than from assay-based typing. General conclusions and limits of the study: The amount of clinical and demographic metadata varied by source and participant and was provided uncurated.

V is reduced by 1 base and J by 0 bases, leaving a spacing of 8 bases between them. Measured from the cysteine to the phenylalanine, the CDR3 is 16 residues long. Of the read, only the CDR3 DNA is kept; its 48 bases are in frame from base 1. Reading the germline V gene gives CDR1 SGDLS and CDR2 YYNGEE. Material: peripheral blood. The receptor's source is a woman in her 70s with acute or convalescent COVID-19. The rearranged segments are TRBV9 and TRBJ2-6, with the D gene not clear enough to name. This receptor has the CDR3 CASSVFDSSGANVLTF. The bases are TGTGCCAGCAGCGTATTTGACTCCTCTGGGGCCAACGTCCTGACTTTC.